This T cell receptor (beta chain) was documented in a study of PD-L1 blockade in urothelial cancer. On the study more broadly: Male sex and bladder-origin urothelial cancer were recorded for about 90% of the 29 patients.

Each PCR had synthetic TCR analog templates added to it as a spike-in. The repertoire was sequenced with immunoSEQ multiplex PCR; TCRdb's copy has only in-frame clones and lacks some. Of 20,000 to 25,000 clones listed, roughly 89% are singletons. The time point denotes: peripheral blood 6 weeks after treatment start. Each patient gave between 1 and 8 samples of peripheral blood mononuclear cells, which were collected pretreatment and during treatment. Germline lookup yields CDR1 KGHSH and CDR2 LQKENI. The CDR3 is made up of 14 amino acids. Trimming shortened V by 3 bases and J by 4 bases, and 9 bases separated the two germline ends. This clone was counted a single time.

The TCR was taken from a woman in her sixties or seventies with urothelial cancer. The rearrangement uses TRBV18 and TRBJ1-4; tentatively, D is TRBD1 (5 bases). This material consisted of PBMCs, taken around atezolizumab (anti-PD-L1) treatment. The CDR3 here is CASSPTAINEKLFF. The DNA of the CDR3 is TGTGCCAGCTCACCGACAGCGATTAATGAAAAACTGTTTTTT.